These T cell receptor beta chains were read from a single sample in a study of beta chain features in type 1 diabetes. The assay was immunoSEQ multiplex PCR, and TCRdb's table has in-frame clones only and misses some. The sample has a few hundred thousand clones, 25% to 35% seen once. Material for sequencing was naive CD4+ T cells from blood. Source of these receptors: a man younger than 35 in good health. Each CDR3 is given with its conserved first and last residue. Fields, in order: D gene, V gene, J gene, clone size, CDR3 DNA, CDR3 protein. The D gene is left open where the match is weak. Clone size, where shown, is once, few, many, or a class for clones that have expanded.

.	TRBV9	TRBJ2-7	.	TGTGCCAGCAGCCCCCGGGCAGGGGACACGCCAGAGCAGTACTTC	CASSPRAGDTPEQYF
.	TRBV30	TRBJ2-5	few	TGTGCCTGGAGTTCCGCGATAGAGACCCAGTACTTC	CAWSSAIETQYF
.	TRBV4-1	TRBJ2-5	few	TGCGCCAGCAGCCGTGGCAGCGGGCCCCCTCGGACCCAGTACTTC	CASSRGSGPPRTQYF
.	TRBV7-9	TRBJ2-1	.	TGTGCCAGCAGCACGTACCGTGAGATTAACAATGAGCAGTTCTTC	CASSTYREINNEQFF
.	TRBV28	TRBJ2-5	.	TGTGCCAGCACCTGGGGGCTTCAAGAGACCCAGTACTTC	CASTWGLQETQYF
TRBD2	TRBV7-9	TRBJ2-7	.	TGTGCCAGCAGCCCGAATATCGTAGCGGGCGAGCAGTACTTC	CASSPNIVAGEQYF
.	TRBV11-1	TRBJ2-7	.	TGTGCCAGCAGCTTAGAAACGGCAGCCGAGCAGTACTTC	CASSLETAAEQYF
.	TRBV27	TRBJ1-1	.	TGTGCCAGCAGTTACCTGGACCGAATGAACACTGAAGCTTTCTTT	CASSYLDRMNTEAFF
.	TRBV4-3	TRBJ2-3	few	TGCGCCAGCAGCCAAGAAGGTGGGAGAGTCACAGATACGCAGTATTTT	CASSQEGGRVTDTQYF
.	TRBV4-2	TRBJ2-2	few	TGTGCCAGCAGCCCGCTTGGGCGGGGAAACACCGGGGAGCTGTTTTTT	CASSPLGRGNTGELFF
TRBD1	TRBV19	TRBJ2-7	.	TGTGCCAGTAGCCGGGACAGGGATACCTACGAGCAGTACTTC	CASSRDRDTYEQYF
.	TRBV2	TRBJ2-6	.	TGTGCCAGCAGCACCAGACTAGGGGAACCCTCTGGGGCCAACGTCCTGACTTTC	CASSTRLGEPSGANVLTF
.	TRBV29-1	TRBJ1-1	.	TGCAGCGCGAGACAGGAGATGAACACTGAAGCTTTCTTT	CSARQEMNTEAFF
TRBD2	TRBV29-1	TRBJ2-3	.	TGCAGCGTGGGGAGCGGGAGTCCAGATACGCAGTATTTT	CSVGSGSPDTQYF
.	TRBV29-1	TRBJ1-1	once	TGCAGCGTTGAAGATGGTGTGGTGAGGACTGAAGCTTTCTTT	CSVEDGVVRTEAFF
.	TRBV29-1	TRBJ2-7	.	TGCAGCGTTGGAGGGGCATACGAGCAGTACTTC	CSVGGAYEQYF
.	TRBV18	TRBJ2-3	.	TGTGCCAGCTCAGGAGCGGATAACCCAGATACGCAGTATTTT	CASSGADNPDTQYF
.	TRBV30	TRBJ2-5	few	TGTGCCTGGAGTCCAAGCGGGTACCAAGAGACCCAGTACTTC	CAWSPSGYQETQYF
TRBD1	TRBV7-9	TRBJ2-5	.	TGTGCCAGCAGCTCCGCCGGGACAGGGAAAGAGACCCAGTACTTC	CASSSAGTGKETQYF
TRBD2	TRBV5-4	TRBJ2-3	.	TGTGCCAGCAGCCATCGGACTAGCGGGAGCACAGATACGCAGTATTTT	CASSHRTSGSTDTQYF
.	TRBV7-8	TRBJ2-7	.	TGTGCCAGCAGCTTAGCGACCGCGTCCTACGAGCAGTACTTC	CASSLATASYEQYF
.	TRBV9	TRBJ1-1	.	TGTGCCAGCAGCGCATTAGACAGGGAAGCTTTCTTT	CASSALDREAFF
.	TRBV29-1	TRBJ2-6	few	TGCAGCGTTCTGTCCACAGGGGCCAACGTCCTGACTTTC	CSVLSTGANVLTF
TRBD2	TRBV29-1	TRBJ2-3	.	TGCAGCGTAGGGACTAGCGGGAGTTGGAGAGATACGCAGTATTTT	CSVGTSGSWRDTQYF
.	TRBV5-4	TRBJ2-7	.	TGTGCCAGCAGCTTGGGACAGTCCTACGAGCAGTACTTC	CASSLGQSYEQYF
TRBD2	TRBV29-1	TRBJ2-2	few	TGCAGCGCTTCCACCATAGCGGGAGGGCCAACCGGGGAGCTGTTTTTT	CSASTIAGGPTGELFF
TRBD1	TRBV30	TRBJ2-7	.	TGTGCCTGGAGTGTGGACAGGGGTTCCTACGAGCAGTACTTC	CAWSVDRGSYEQYF
.	TRBV5-1	TRBJ2-2	.	TGCGCCAGCAGCTTTGATCCGCCCGTGAACACCGGGGAGCTGTTTTTT	CASSFDPPVNTGELFF
.	TRBV10-3	TRBJ1-1	.	TGTGCCAGCCGAGACAGCCGCCAAACTGAAGCTTTCTTT	CASRDSRQTEAFF
.	TRBV29-1	TRBJ2-7	.	TGCAGCGTTGAAGTTAGGGGCACAGGGCCCTCCTACGAGCAGTACTTC	CSVEVRGTGPSYEQYF
.	TRBV9	TRBJ1-4	.	TGTGCCAGCAGCGTAGGCCCCGAGGAAGGAAAACTGTTTTTT	CASSVGPEEGKLFF
TRBD1	TRBV30	TRBJ1-5	few	TGTGCCTGGAGGGAACAGGGGTTACAGCCCCAGCATTTT	CAWREQGLQPQHF
.	TRBV10-3	TRBJ2-7	few	TGTGCCATCAGGGACCTTGACGGGGTTGATTACGAGCAGTACTTC	CAIRDLDGVDYEQYF
.	TRBV30	TRBJ1-5	.	TGTGCCTGGAGTGTCGGCACTCTAAATCAGCCCCAGCATTTT	CAWSVGTLNQPQHF
.	TRBV30	TRBJ2-7	few	TGTGCCTGGAGTCGGTCGGGATTCCACGAGCAGTACTTC	CAWSRSGFHEQYF
.	TRBV7-2	TRBJ2-6	few	TGTGCCAGCAGCTTAGCGATGGGCACCCACGTCCTGACTTTC	CASSLAMGTHVLTF
.	TRBV7-2	TRBJ1-5	few	TGTGCCAGCAGCCGCGACAGTCAGCCCCAGCATTTT	CASSRDSQPQHF
.	TRBV5-6	TRBJ2-1	few	TGTGCCAGCAGCTTTATGGGACGCTACTACAATGAGCAGTTCTTC	CASSFMGRYYNEQFF
.	TRBV5-1	TRBJ2-1	few	TGCGCCAGCAGCTTGATCGGGGGCCTCAATGAGCAGTTCTTC	CASSLIGGLNEQFF
TRBD2	TRBV29-1	TRBJ2-5	.	TGCAGCGTTAGCGGGGCACAAGAGACCCAGTACTTC	CSVSGAQETQYF
.	TRBV4-3	TRBJ2-7	.	TGCGCCAGCAGCCAAGGGCTTCGGATACCCACGCGCGAGCAGTACTTC	CASSQGLRIPTREQYF
TRBD1	TRBV14	TRBJ2-7	.	TGTGCCAGCAGCCAAGTCTTGGGACAGGTTTACGAGCAGTACTTC	CASSQVLGQVYEQYF
.	TRBV18	TRBJ2-3	few	TGTGCCAGCTCTCAGAATCCCTCGTGGGGGACAGATACGCAGTATTTT	CASSQNPSWGTDTQYF